This entry is about one TCR beta chain. The data were taken from a study of blood T cell repertoires in COVID-19. Study context: Nucleic acid was either cDNA or gDNA, and it came from T cells, B-cell-depleted T cells, or PBMCs.

Trimming cost V 5 bases and J 2 bases; bases outside gene matches: 3. Germline V gene lookup returns CDR1 LGHNA and CDR2 YSLEER. The CDR3 is 13 amino acids. Sequenced by immunoSEQ multiplex PCR; TCRdb stores in-frame clones only, minus some. The sample holds over 150,000 clones, nearly 80% seen once. This clonotype originated in an older man with acute or convalescent COVID-19. The chain links TRBV4-3 to TRBJ2-7, with 7 bases fitting TRBD2. The sequenced sample consisted of peripheral blood. The CDR3 DNA reads as TGCGCCAGCAGCGAGCGGGACGCCTACGAGCAGTACTTC. Amino acids: CASSERDAYEQYF.